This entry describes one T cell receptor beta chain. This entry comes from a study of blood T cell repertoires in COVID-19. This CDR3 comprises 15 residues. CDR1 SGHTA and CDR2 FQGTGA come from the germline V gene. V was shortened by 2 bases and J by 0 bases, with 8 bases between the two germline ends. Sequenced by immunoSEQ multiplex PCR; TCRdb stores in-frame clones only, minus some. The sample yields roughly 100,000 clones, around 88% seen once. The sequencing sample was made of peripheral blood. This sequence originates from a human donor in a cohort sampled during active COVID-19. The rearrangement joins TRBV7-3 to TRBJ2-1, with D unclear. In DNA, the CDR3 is TGTGCCAGCAGCTTATTCCTAAGCTCCTACAATGAGCAGTTCTTC. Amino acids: CASSLFLSSYNEQFF.